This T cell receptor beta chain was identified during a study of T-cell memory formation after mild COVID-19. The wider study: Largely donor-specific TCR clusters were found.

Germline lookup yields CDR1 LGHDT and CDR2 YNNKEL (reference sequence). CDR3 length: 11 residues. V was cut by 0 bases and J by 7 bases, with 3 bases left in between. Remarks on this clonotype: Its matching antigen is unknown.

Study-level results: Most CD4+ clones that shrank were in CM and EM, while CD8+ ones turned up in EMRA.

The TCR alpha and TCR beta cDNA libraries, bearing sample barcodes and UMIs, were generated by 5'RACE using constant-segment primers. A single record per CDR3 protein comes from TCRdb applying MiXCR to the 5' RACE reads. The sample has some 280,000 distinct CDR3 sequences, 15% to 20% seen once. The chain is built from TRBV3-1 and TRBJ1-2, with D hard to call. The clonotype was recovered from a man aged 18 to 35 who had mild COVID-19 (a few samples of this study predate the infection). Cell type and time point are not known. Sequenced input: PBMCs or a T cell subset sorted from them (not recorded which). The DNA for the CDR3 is TGTGCCAGCAGCCAAGACGCTGGCTACACCTTC. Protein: CASSQDAGYTF.